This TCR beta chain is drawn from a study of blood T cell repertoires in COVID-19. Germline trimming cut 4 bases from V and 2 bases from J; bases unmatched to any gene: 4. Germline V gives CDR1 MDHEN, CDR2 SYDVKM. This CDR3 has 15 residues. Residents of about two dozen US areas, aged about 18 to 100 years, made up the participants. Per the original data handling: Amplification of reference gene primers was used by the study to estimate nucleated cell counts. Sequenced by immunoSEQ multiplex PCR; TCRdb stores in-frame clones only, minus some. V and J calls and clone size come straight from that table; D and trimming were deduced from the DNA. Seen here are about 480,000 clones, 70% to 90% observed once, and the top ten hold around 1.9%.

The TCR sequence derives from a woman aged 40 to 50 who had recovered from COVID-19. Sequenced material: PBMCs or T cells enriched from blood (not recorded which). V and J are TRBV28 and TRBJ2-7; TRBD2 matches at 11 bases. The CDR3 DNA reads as TGTGCCAGCAGTTCCGGACTAGCGGGCGCCTACGAGCAGTACTTC. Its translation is CASSSGLAGAYEQYF.